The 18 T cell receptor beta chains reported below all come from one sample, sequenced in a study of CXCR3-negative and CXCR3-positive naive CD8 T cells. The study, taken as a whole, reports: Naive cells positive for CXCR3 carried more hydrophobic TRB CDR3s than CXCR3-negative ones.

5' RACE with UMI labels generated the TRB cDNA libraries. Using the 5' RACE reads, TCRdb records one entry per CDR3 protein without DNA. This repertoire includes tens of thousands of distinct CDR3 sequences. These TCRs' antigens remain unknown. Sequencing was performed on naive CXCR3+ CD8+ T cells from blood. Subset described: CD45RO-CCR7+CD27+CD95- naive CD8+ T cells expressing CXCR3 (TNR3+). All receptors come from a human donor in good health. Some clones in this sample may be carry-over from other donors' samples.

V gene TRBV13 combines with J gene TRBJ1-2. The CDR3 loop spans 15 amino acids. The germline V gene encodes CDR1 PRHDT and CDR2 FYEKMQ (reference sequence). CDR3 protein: CASSSPRGGLDGYTF. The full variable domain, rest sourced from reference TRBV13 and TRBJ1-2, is AAGVIQSPRHLIKEKRETATLKCYPIPRHDTVYWYQQGPGQDPQFLISFYEKMQSDKGSIPDRFSAQQFSDYHSELNMSSLELGDSALYFCASSSPRGGLDGYTFGSGTRLTVV.

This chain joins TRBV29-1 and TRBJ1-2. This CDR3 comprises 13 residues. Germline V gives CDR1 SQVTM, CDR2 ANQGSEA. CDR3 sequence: CSVEFLDNYGYTF.

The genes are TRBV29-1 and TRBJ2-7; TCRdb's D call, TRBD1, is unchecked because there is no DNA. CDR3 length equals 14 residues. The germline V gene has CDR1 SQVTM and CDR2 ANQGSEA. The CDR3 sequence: CSVFTGGLPYEQYF.

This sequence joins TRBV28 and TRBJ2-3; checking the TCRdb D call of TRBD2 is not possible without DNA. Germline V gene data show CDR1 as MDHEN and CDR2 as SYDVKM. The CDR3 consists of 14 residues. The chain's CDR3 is CASSWTSRQDTQYF.

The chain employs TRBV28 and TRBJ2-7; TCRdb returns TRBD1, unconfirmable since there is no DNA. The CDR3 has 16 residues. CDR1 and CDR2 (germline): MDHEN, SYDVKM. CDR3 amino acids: CASSPPGTGYSYEQYF.

CDR3 amino acids: CASWGASGELFF. The chain uses TRBV19 and TRBJ2-2; TCRdb picks TRBD1, but there is no DNA to check that call. Germline loops: CDR1 LNHDA, CDR2 SQIVND (reference sequence). The CDR3 is 12 residues long.

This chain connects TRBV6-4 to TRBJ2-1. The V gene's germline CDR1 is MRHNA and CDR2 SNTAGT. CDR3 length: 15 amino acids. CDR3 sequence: CASSEYRDSYNEQFF.

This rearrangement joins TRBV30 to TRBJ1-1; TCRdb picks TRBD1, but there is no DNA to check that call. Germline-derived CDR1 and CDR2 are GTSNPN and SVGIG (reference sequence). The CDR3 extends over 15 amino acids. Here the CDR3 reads CAWSAWADGDTEAFF.

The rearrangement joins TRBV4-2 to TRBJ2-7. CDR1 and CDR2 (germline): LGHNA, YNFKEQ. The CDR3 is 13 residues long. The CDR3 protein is CASSQQEAYEQYF.

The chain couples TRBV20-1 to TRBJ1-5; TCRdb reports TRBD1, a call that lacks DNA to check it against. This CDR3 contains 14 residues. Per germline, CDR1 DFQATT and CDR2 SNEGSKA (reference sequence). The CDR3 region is CSAPDRERNHPQHF.

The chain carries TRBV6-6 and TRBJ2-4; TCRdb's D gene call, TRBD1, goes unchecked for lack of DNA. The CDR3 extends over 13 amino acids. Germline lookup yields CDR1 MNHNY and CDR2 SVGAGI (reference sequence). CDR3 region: CACTPLAKNIQYF.

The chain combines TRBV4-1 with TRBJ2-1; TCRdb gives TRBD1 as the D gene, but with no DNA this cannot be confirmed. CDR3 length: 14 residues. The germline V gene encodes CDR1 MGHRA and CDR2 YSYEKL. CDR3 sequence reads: CASSPEQGRNEQFF.

The CDR3 spells CATSRDVRDEQFF. The chain has TRBV15 and TRBJ2-1. Germline V gene data show CDR1 as LNHNV and CDR2 as YYDKDF (reference sequence). This CDR3 comprises 13 residues.

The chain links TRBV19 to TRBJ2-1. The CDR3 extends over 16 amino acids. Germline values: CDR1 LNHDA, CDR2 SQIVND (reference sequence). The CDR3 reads CASDEGRGGAYNEQFF.

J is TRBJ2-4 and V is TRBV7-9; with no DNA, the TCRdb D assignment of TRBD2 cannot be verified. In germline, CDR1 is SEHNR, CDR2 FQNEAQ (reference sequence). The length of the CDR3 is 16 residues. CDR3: CASSLVLAGALTIQYF.

The CDR3 region is CASSSPPWRLGRYEQYF. This chain links TRBV28 with TRBJ2-7; TCRdb lists TRBD1, though no DNA is available to test this call. This CDR3 region has 17 residues. CDR1 is MDHEN, CDR2 SYDVKM, per germline.

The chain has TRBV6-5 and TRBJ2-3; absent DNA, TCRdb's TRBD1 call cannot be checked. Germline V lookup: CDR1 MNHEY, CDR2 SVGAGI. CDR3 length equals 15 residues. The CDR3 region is CASSYSQGSTDTQYF.

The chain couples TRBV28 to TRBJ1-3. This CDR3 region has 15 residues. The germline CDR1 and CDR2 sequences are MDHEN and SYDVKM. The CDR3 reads CASSFSIDTGNTIYF.